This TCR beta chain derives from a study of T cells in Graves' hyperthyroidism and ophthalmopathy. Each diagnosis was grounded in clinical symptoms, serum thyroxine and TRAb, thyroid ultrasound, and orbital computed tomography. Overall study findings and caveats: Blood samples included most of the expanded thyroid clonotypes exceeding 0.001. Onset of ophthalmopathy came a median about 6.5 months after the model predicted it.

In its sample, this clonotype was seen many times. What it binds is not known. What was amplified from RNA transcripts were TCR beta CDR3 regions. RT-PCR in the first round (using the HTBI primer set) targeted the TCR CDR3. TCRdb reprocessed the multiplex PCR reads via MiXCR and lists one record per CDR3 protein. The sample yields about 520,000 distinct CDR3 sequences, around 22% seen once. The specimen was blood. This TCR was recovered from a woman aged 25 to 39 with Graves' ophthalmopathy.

CDR3 sequence reads: CSVERQSDEQYF. The CDR3 DNA reads as TGCAGCGTTGAAAGACAGTCCGACGAGCAGTACTTC. The chain carries TRBV29-1 and TRBJ2-7, with a possible D match to TRBD1 (5 bases). Germline CDR1 SQVTM, CDR2 ANQGSEA. This CDR3 comprises 12 residues. V was shortened by 2 bases and J by 5 bases, with 10 bases between the two germline ends.